These 8 T cell receptor beta chains originate from one sample sequenced in a study of blood T cell repertoires in COVID-19. Data came from immunoSEQ multiplex PCR; TCRdb stores just in-frame clones and leaves some out. The sample contains about 100,000 clones, approximately 90% of which appear only once. The sample was peripheral blood. The receptors come from a woman aged 45-65 years with COVID-19, enrolled during active disease.

This clone was seen a handful of times. The chain employs TRBV28 and TRBJ2-7, with D possibly TRBD1 on 6 matching bases. The V gene's germline CDR1 is MDHEN and CDR2 SYDVKM. This CDR3 has 12 amino acids. The ends were cut back, 10 bases at V and 1 base at J, with 11 bases in the middle. CDR3 region: CATTGPSYEQYF. In DNA form, the CDR3 reads TGTGCCACAACAGGGCCATCCTACGAGCAGTACTTC.

V is TRBV6-4 and J is TRBJ1-1; TRBD1 might be the D (5 bases). Deletions cut 6 bases from V and 4 bases from J, with 12 bases between. CDR3 length equals 13 residues. Germline CDR1 and CDR2: MRHNA and SNTAGT. The CDR3 nucleotides read TGTGCCAGCAGCGGCGGGGGGACCACTGAAGCTTTCTTT. Translated, it gives CASSGGGTTEAFF.

CDR3 bases: TGTGCCAGCAGTGGGACAGGGACAAGCTCCTACGAGCAGTACTTC. Translation gives CASSGTGTSSYEQYF. The V and J genes are TRBV2 and TRBJ2-7; 8 bases align to TRBD1. The trim removed 4 bases at V and 0 bases at J, leaving 5 bases unmatched. Per germline, CDR1 SNHLY and CDR2 FYNNEI. The CDR3 extends over 15 amino acids.

This chain connects TRBV6-6 to TRBJ2-1; TRBD2 aligns across 9 bases. Germline V gene sequence: CDR1 MNHNY, CDR2 SVGAGI (reference sequence). CDR3 length equals 15 residues. V lost 6 bases, J lost 8 bases, and 11 bases stayed unmatched. This chain's CDR3 is CASSRSSGGRDEQFF. CDR3 sequence (DNA): TGTGCCAGCAGCCGCAGTAGCGGGGGACGCGATGAGCAGTTCTTC.

This chain uses TRBV25-1 with TRBJ1-1; D remains unclear. Germline V gives CDR1 MGHDK, CDR2 SYGVNS. Trimming cost V 4 bases and J 3 bases, with 6 bases left between them. The CDR3 has 12 residues. The CDR3 DNA sequence: TGTGCCAGCAGTGGAGTTTACACTGAAGCTTTCTTT. Translated: CASSGVYTEAFF.

V is TRBV5-6 and J is TRBJ2-7, with D uncertain. This CDR3 has 15 residues. V lost 0 bases, J lost 0 bases, and 10 bases lay in between. The germline CDR1 and CDR2 sequences are SGHDT and YYEEEE. The DNA of the CDR3 is TGTGCCAGCAGCTTGGCCGGATCTAGCTCCTACGAGCAGTACTTC. It encodes CASSLAGSSSYEQYF.

J is TRBJ1-6 and V is TRBV3-1 (or the pseudogene TRBV3-2); tentatively, D is TRBD1 (6 bases). CDR1 is LGHDT and CDR2 is YNNKEL in the germline V gene (reference sequence). The V and J ends lost 4 bases and 0 bases respectively, with 13 bases between them. The CDR3 consists of 17 residues. CDR3 DNA sequence: TGTGCCAGCAGCCTCCAGGGGCCCTTCTCCTATAATTCACCCCTCCACTTT. It encodes CASSLQGPFSYNSPLHF.

The chain has TRBV10-3 and TRBJ1-2; 10 bases are shared with TRBD1. The CDR3 totals 15 residues. Germline values: CDR1 ENHRY, CDR2 SYGVKD. With V trimmed by 6 bases and J by 4 bases, 8 bases remained unmatched. DNA for the CDR3: TGTGCCATCAGCCTCGGACAGGGGGTTGCCTATGGCTACACCTTC. It yields the protein CAISLGQGVAYGYTF.